The entry below describes one TCR beta chain. The data were obtained in a study of regulatory T cells in long-lasting Graves disease. The time point was: newly diagnosed GD, antithyroid drugs for less than 3 months. From RNA extracted from PBMCs, the TCR library was made. Assembly of TCR beta libraries relied on iRepertoire HTBI primers together with Arm-PCR of CDR3 regions. Using its own MiXCR run on the multiplex PCR reads, TCRdb lists one record per CDR3 protein. This table has over 400,000 distinct CDR3 sequences, 14% appearing once. The CDR3 covers 15 residues. V lost 0 bases to trimming and J lost 1 base, with 9 bases between them. Germline V gene lookup returns CDR1 SGDLS and CDR2 YYNGEE. These data also featured in a second study, about T cells in Graves' hyperthyroidism and ophthalmopathy.

J is TRBJ2-3 and V is TRBV9; D uncertain. Sequences were derived from peripheral blood mononuclear cells (PBMCs), sampled at new diagnosis, from a patient treated with antithyroid drugs. This sequence originates from a woman in her fifties or sixties with Graves disease. CDR3 region: CASSVDGGRTDTQYF. CDR3 DNA sequence: TGTGCCAGCAGCGTAGATGGCGGCCGCACAGATACGCAGTATTTT.